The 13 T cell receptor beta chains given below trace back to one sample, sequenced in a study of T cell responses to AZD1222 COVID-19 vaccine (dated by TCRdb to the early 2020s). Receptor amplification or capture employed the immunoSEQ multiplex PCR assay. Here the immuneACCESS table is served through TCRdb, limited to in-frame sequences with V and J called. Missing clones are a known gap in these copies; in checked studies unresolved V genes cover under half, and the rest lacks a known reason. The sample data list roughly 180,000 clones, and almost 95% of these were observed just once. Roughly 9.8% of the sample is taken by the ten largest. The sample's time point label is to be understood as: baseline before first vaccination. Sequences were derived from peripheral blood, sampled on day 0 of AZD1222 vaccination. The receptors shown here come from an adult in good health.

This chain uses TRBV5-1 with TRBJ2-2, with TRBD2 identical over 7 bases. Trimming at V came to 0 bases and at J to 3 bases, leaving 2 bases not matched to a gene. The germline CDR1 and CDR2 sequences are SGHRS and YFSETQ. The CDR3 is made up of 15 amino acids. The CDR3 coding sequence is TGCGCCAGCAGCTTGGTTGCGGGAGACACCGGGGAGCTGTTTTTT. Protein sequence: CASSLVAGDTGELFF.

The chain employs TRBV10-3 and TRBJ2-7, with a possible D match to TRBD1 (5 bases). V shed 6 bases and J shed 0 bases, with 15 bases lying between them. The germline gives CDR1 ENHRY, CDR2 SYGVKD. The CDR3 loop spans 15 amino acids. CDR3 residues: CAIRSAQVLSYEQYF. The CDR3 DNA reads TGTGCCATCAGGAGCGCACAGGTACTCTCCTACGAGCAGTACTTC.

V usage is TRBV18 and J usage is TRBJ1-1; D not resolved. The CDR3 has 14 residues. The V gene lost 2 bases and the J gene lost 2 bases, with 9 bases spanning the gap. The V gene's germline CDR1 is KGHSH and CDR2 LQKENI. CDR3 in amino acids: CASSPYRTNTEAFF. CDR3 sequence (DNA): TGTGCCAGCTCACCATATAGGACTAACACTGAAGCTTTCTTT. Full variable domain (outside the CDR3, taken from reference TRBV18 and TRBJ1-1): NAGVMQNPRHLVRRRGQEARLRCSPMKGHSHVYWYRQLPEEGLKFMVYLQKENIIDESGMPKERFSAEFPKEGPSILRIQQVVRGDSAAYFCASSPYRTNTEAFFGQGTRLTVV.

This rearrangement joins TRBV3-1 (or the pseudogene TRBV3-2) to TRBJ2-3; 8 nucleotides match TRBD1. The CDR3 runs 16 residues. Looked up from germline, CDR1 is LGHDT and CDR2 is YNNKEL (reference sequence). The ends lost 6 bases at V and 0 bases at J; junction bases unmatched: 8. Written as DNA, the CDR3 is TGTGCCAGCAGTCCCGGGACAGGTCTTAGCACAGATACGCAGTATTTT. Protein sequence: CASSPGTGLSTDTQYF.

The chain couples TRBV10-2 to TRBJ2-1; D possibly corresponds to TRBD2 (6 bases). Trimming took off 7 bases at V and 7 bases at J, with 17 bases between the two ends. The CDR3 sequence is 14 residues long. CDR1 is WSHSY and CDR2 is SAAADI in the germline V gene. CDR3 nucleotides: TGCGCCAGCACCGAGCGGCGGGACCGGAATGAGCAGTTCTTC. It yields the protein CASTERRDRNEQFF.

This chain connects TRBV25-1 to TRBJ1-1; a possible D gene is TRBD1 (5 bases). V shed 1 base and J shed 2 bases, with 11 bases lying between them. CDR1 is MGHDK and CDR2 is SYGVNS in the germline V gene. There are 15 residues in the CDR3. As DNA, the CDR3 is TGTGCCAGCAGTGAATGGCGGGGGGTTAACACTGAAGCTTTCTTT. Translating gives CASSEWRGVNTEAFF.

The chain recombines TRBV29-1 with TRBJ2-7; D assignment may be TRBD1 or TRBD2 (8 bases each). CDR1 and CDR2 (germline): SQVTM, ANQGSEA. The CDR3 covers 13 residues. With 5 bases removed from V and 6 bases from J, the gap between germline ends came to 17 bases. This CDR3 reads CSVMDRAGGEQYF. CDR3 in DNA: TGCAGCGTTATGGACAGGGCGGGAGGCGAGCAGTACTTC.

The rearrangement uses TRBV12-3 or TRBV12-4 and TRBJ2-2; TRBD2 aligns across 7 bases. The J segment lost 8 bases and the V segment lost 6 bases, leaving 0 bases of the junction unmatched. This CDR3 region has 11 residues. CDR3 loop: CASRREGELFF. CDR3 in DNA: TGTGCCAGCAGGCGGGAGGGGGAGCTGTTTTTT.

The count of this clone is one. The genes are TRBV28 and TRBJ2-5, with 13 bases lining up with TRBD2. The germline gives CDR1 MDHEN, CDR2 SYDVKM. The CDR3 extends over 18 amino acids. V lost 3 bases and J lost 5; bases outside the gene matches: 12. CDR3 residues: CASSFRGRGLAGMETQYF. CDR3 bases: TGTGCCAGCAGTTTCCGCGGCCGGGGACTAGCGGGAATGGAGACCCAGTACTTC.

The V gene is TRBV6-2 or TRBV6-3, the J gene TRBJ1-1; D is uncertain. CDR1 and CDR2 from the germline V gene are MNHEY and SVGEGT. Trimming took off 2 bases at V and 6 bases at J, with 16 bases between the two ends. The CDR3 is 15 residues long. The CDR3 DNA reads TGTGCCAGCAGTTACGAAGGGTTGCCGAGCTCTGAAGCTTTCTTT. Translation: CASSYEGLPSSEAFF.

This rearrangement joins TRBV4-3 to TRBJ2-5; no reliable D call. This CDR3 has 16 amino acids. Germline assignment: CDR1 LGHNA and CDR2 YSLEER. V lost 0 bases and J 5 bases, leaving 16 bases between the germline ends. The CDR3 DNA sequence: TGCGCCAGCAGCCAAGATCGTGGCAGCAATGGGGAGACCCAGTACTTC. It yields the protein CASSQDRGSNGETQYF.

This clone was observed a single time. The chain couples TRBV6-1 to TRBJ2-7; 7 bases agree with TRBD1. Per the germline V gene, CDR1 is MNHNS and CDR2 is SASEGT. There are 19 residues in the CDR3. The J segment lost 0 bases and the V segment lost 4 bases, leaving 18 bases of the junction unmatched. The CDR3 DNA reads TGTGCCAGCAGTGGCCGGGACAGCTATACAACCCGTATCTCCTACGAGCAGTACTTC. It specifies CASSGRDSYTTRISYEQYF.

The chain's CDR3 is CASSLSFGSVGAKNIQYF. CDR3 nucleotides: TGTGCCAGCAGCTTGAGTTTTGGGTCCGTGGGGGCCAAAAACATTCAGTACTTC. J is TRBJ2-4 and V is TRBV5-6, with no clear D. V lost 1 base, J lost 1 base, and 18 bases lay in between. The CDR3 is 18 amino acids. The V gene's germline CDR1 is SGHDT and CDR2 YYEEEE.